Listed here are 30 T cell receptor beta chains from one sample, sequenced in a study of regulatory T cells in long-lasting Graves disease. Through Arm-PCR of CDR3 regions and iRepertoire HTBI primers, TCR beta libraries were built. A single record per CDR3 protein comes from TCRdb applying MiXCR to the multiplex PCR reads. The table lists about 450,000 distinct CDR3 sequences, approximately 16% of them singletons. Time point noted: newly diagnosed GD, antithyroid drugs for less than 3 months. The TCR library was prepared using RNA isolated from PBMCs. These data also featured in a second study, about T cells in Graves' hyperthyroidism and ophthalmopathy.

The material was peripheral blood mononuclear cells (PBMCs), obtained at new diagnosis, from a patient treated with antithyroid drugs. The receptors here all came from a woman younger than 45 with Graves disease.

The table lists this clonotype with many counts. This chain connects TRBV10-3 to TRBJ2-7; D not certain. Germline V lookup: CDR1 ENHRY, CDR2 SYGVKD. Trimming removed 3 bases from V and 3 bases from J, with 18 bases in between. CDR3 length equals 16 residues. The CDR3 loop is CAISDVAGSFGYEQYF. DNA of the CDR3: TGTGCCATCAGTGACGTCGCTGGGTCTTTCGGCTACGAGCAGTACTTC.

The V gene is TRBV29-1, the J gene TRBJ1-2, with D uncertain. The CDR3 loop spans 14 amino acids. Trimming shortened V by 3 bases and J by 7 bases, and 18 bases separated the two germline ends. Germline V gene data show CDR1 as SQVTM and CDR2 as ANQGSEA. DNA for the CDR3: TGCAGCGTTGACCCGAGCAGGTTCGGGCGTGGCTACACCTTC. Its translation is CSVDPSRFGRGYTF.

This clonotype has ten or more counts. CDR3 bases: TGTGCCACCAGCAGAGATCGGGCATCCCGAGCTTTCTTT. It codes for CATSRDRASRAFF. V and J are TRBV15 and TRBJ1-1; D is undetermined. The germline V gene has CDR1 LNHNV and CDR2 YYDKDF (reference sequence). CDR3 length: 13 amino acids. The V end was cut by 0 bases, the J end by 10 bases, with 12 bases between.

V and J are TRBV18 and TRBJ1-4, with 7 bases aligning to TRBD1. Germline V CDR1 and CDR2: KGHSH, LQKENI. Losses at the gene ends were 6 bases for V and 0 bases for J; bases not matched to a gene: 7. The CDR3 is made up of 16 amino acids. DNA for the CDR3: TGTGCCAGCTCCCCCTGGGGACAGTCAACTAATGAAAAACTGTTTTTT. Its protein is CASSPWGQSTNEKLFF.

This clonotype was counted ten times or more. The rearrangement joins TRBV15 to TRBJ2-1; 8 bases match TRBD2. The trim removed 8 bases at V and 3 bases at J, leaving 6 bases unmatched. The CDR3 has 14 residues. Germline assignment: CDR1 LNHNV and CDR2 YYDKDF (reference sequence). The CDR3 DNA reads TGTGCCACCGCGGGCGGGAGGATCTACAATGAGCAGTTCTTC. This codes for CATAGGRIYNEQFF.

This clonotype showed up just a few times. This chain connects TRBV27 to TRBJ1-2, with TRBD1 matching 7 bases. The CDR3 has 15 residues. J lost 3 bases, V lost 4 bases, and 8 bases had no gene match. CDR1 and CDR2 from the germline V gene are MNHEY and SMNVEV (reference sequence). As DNA, the CDR3 is TGTGCCAGCAGTTCAATCAGGGGGGACTACTATGGCTACACCTTC. Translation gives CASSSIRGDYYGYTF.

This clonotype was counted a few times. The chain recombines TRBV6-1 with TRBJ2-7; D gene unclear. The CDR3 length is 12 residues. Trimming removed 7 bases at V and 2 bases at J, with 9 bases between. Germline CDR1 is MNHNS and CDR2 is SASEGT. The CDR3 is CASKRIPYEQYF. CDR3 coding DNA: TGTGCCAGCAAAAGAATACCCTACGAGCAGTACTTC.

This clonotype was detected ten times or more. DNA of the CDR3: TGTGCCAGCAGTGAGACCCCGGACAGGGGGGTTGGCTACACCTTC. Amino acids: CASSETPDRGVGYTF. V usage is TRBV25-1 and J usage is TRBJ1-2, with 10 bases identical to TRBD1. Germline assignment: CDR1 MGHDK and CDR2 SYGVNS. The CDR3 has 15 amino acids. V lost 3 bases and J lost 7; bases outside the gene matches: 8.

This clonotype was observed a handful of times. V gene TRBV24-1 combines with J gene TRBJ2-3, with D possibly being TRBD2 (6 bases). Per germline, CDR1 KGHDR and CDR2 SFDVKD. V was shortened by 3 bases and J by 5 bases, with 11 bases between the two germline ends. The CDR3 consists of 14 residues. Here the CDR3 reads CATSDRSGRDTQYF. The CDR3, as DNA: TGTGCCACCAGTGATCGGTCCGGGAGAGATACGCAGTATTTT.

The table lists this clonotype with many counts. CDR3 in amino acids: CASRSAGGTYNEQFF. The CDR3, as DNA: TGTGCCAGCCGATCAGCGGGAGGGACCTACAATGAGCAGTTCTTC. V is TRBV28 and J is TRBJ2-1; 10 nucleotides match TRBD2. The germline gives CDR1 MDHEN, CDR2 SYDVKM. Losses at the gene ends were 8 bases for V and 2 bases for J; bases not matched to a gene: 6. This CDR3 is 15 amino acids long.

This clonotype was picked up one time. This could be a read error, since a much larger clone is one nucleotide away. The chain carries TRBV28 and TRBJ2-1; TRBD2 matches at 11 bases. This CDR3 spans 16 amino acids. V was pared by 3 bases and J by 5 bases, with 6 bases of the junction left unmatched. Germline loops: CDR1 MDHEN, CDR2 SYDVKM. In DNA form, the CDR3 reads TGTGCCAGCAGTTTCAAGGGGACTAGCGGTAACAATGAGCAGTTCTTC. Translation gives CASSFKGTSGNNEQFF.

V gene TRBV7-9 combines with J gene TRBJ1-2; a possible D gene is TRBD1 (5 bases). V lost 0 bases and J lost 8, with 16 bases in between. Germline CDR1 and CDR2: SEHNR and FQNEAQ (reference sequence). CDR3 size: 15 residues. For the CDR3, the DNA is TGTGCCAGCAGCTTAGCGGGGTTGGGGCCGCGGGGCTACACCTTC. Protein product: CASSLAGLGPRGYTF.

There are many counts of this clonotype. The chain links TRBV24-1 to TRBJ1-2; D is possibly TRBD1 (6 bases). V lost 3 bases and J 4 bases, leaving 23 bases between the germline ends. Germline CDR1 is KGHDR and CDR2 is SFDVKD. CDR3 size: 18 residues. The CDR3 DNA sequence: TGTGCCACCAGTGATGGCGATGCGGACAGTAGCTTCTTCTATGGCTACACCTTC. Protein: CATSDGDADSSFFYGYTF.

This clonotype showed up many times. This sequence joins TRBV20-1 and TRBJ2-1, with 14 bases aligning to TRBD2. V dropped 4 bases and J dropped 8; count of bases not matched to a gene: 4. The CDR3 loop spans 14 amino acids. Looked up from germline, CDR1 is DFQATT and CDR2 is SNEGSKA (reference sequence). CDR3 loop: CSATGLAGVDEQFF. CDR3 DNA sequence: TGCAGTGCTACGGGACTAGCGGGAGTTGATGAGCAGTTCTTC.

This chain links TRBV5-1 with TRBJ2-5; D is possibly TRBD1 or TRBD2 (5 bases each). V lost 5 bases and J 5 bases, leaving 19 bases between the germline ends. The CDR3 covers 15 residues. The germline V gene has CDR1 SGHRS and CDR2 YFSETQ. DNA for the CDR3: TGCGCCAGCAGAACAACGGGACGGGAAGAGGAGACCCAGTACTTC. It specifies CASRTTGREEETQYF.

This clonotype was counted at least ten times. The gene calls are TRBV2 and TRBJ1-5; no definite D call. Germline values: CDR1 SNHLY, CDR2 FYNNEI. The germline V and J ends were trimmed by 3 bases and 1 base, with 7 bases remaining between them. This CDR3 comprises 14 residues. The CDR3 loop is CASSDVASNQPQHF. CDR3 sequence (DNA): TGTGCCAGCAGTGATGTGGCCAGCAATCAGCCCCAGCATTTT.

To note about this clonotype: This clone may be a read error of a much larger clone one base away. The CDR3 nucleotides are TGTGCCAGCAGCTTAGGGATGAGGCGGGACACAGATACGCAGTATTTT. It encodes CASSLGMRRDTDTQYF. The chain is built from TRBV13 and TRBJ2-3; TRBD2 might be the D (6 bases). Germline V lookup: CDR1 PRHDT, CDR2 FYEKMQ (reference sequence). The V and J ends lost 0 bases and 2 bases respectively, with 12 bases between them. The length of the CDR3 is 16 residues.

This clonotype has ten or more counts. This sequence joins TRBV6-5 and TRBJ2-1; 10 nucleotides match TRBD1. The germline V gene has CDR1 MNHEY and CDR2 SVGAGI. The trim removed 0 bases at V and 15 bases at J, leaving 11 bases unmatched. CDR3 length: 15 amino acids. In DNA form, the CDR3 reads TGTGCCAGCAGTTACTCGACAGGGGGCTATCTCCATGCGTTCTTC. Translating it yields CASSYSTGGYLHAFF.

CDR3 DNA sequence: TGCGCCAGCAGCTTGACACAGGGGCGATACGAGCAGTACTTC. The encoded protein is CASSLTQGRYEQYF. The gene calls are TRBV5-1 and TRBJ2-7; 7 bases are shared with TRBD1. Germline assignment: CDR1 SGHRS and CDR2 YFSETQ. Losses at the gene ends were 1 base for V and 4 bases for J; bases not matched to a gene: 5. The CDR3 runs to 14 residues.

This clonotype came up a few times. The chain combines TRBV28 with TRBJ2-2, with D maybe TRBD1 (5 bases). Germline-derived CDR1 and CDR2 are MDHEN and SYDVKM. Between the trimmed V and J ends, which lost 6 bases and 4 bases, there was a span of 21 bases. The CDR3 consists of 17 residues. CDR3 amino acids: CASRVTPVQVGTGELFF. The CDR3 DNA reads TGTGCCAGCAGAGTTACGCCGGTACAGGTCGGCACCGGGGAGCTGTTTTTT.

This clonotype was seen many times. The genes are TRBV28 and TRBJ1-2, with 8 bases matching TRBD1. Trimming cost V 5 bases and J 6 bases; bases outside gene matches: 8. The CDR3 runs to 14 residues. Germline V gives CDR1 MDHEN, CDR2 SYDVKM. The CDR3 is CASSPPDRVHGYTF. CDR3 DNA: TGTGCCAGCAGTCCCCCGGACAGGGTGCATGGCTACACCTTC.

The V gene is TRBV20-1, the J gene TRBJ2-1, with 7 positions matching TRBD2. The V and J ends lost 6 bases and 6 bases, in that order; junction bases with no gene match: 11. The CDR3 length is 14 residues. Germline V gene lookup returns CDR1 DFQATT and CDR2 SNEGSKA (reference sequence). CDR3: CSAPGGSGANEQFF. CDR3 nucleotides: TGCAGTGCCCCAGGCGGGAGTGGGGCCAATGAGCAGTTCTTC.

This clonotype was seen ten or more times. This chain joins TRBV18 and TRBJ1-1, with 12 positions matching TRBD1. From germline, CDR1 is KGHSH and CDR2 LQKENI. CDR3 size: 17 residues. With 0 bases clipped from V and 4 bases from J, the junction kept 6 bases outside the gene matches. The CDR3 DNA reads TGTGCCAGCTCACCACCGTGGGACAGGGGGCGATTCACTGAAGCTTTCTTT. The encoded protein is CASSPPWDRGRFTEAFF.

This clonotype was counted many times. The chain recombines TRBV6-9 with TRBJ1-5, with unresolved D. V was trimmed by 3 bases and J by 0 bases, leaving 9 bases between them. The CDR3 sequence is 15 residues long. Germline CDR1 and CDR2: MNHGY and SVAAGI. CDR3 nucleotides: TGTGCCAGCAGTTACACCCACAATAGCAATCAGCCCCAGCATTTT. The encoded protein is CASSYTHNSNQPQHF.

The chain carries TRBV13 and TRBJ2-3; no clear D. CDR1 and CDR2 (germline): PRHDT, FYEKMQ (reference sequence). V was trimmed by 0 bases and J by 5 bases, leaving 12 bases between them. The CDR3 sequence is 15 residues long. CDR3 in DNA: TGTGCCAGCAGCTTAGGGAGAACTGCGCTAGATACGCAGTATTTT. Protein: CASSLGRTALDTQYF.

The chain is built from TRBV18 and TRBJ1-4; D is perhaps TRBD1 (6 bases). Germline V gives CDR1 KGHSH, CDR2 LQKENI. V was shortened by 5 bases and J by 2 bases, with 18 bases between the two germline ends. CDR3 size: 17 residues. CDR3 nucleotides: TGTGCCAGCTCATCGTCGACAGGAATGGGGACTAATGAAAAACTGTTTTTT. Protein: CASSSSTGMGTNEKLFF.

This clonotype was recorded at least ten times. The chain carries TRBV28 and TRBJ2-1; weak D call: TRBD2 (6 bases). The end of the DNA fits TRBJ2-5 better, so the J call may be wrong. There are 18 residues in the CDR3. Germline V lookup: CDR1 MDHEN, CDR2 SYDVKM. The CDR3, as DNA: TGTGCCAGCAGTTTGAGTCTGGGCGAAAATAGCGGACAAGAGACCCAGTACTTC. Protein: CASSLSLGENSGQETQYF.

In this sample, this clonotype turned up many times. This chain joins TRBV12-3 or TRBV12-4 and TRBJ2-2, with 7 bases lining up with TRBD2. Trimming took 4 bases from V and 5 from J; bases not matched to a gene: 4. There are 14 residues in the CDR3. This CDR3 reads CASSSGLPTGELFF. In DNA, the CDR3 is TGTGCCAGCAGTTCGGGACTACCAACCGGGGAGCTGTTTTTT.

This clonotype was found a few times. Given a much more abundant clone one base away, this may be a read error. A read error is likely, as this CDR3 ends without the conserved phenylalanine or tryptophan. The genes are TRBV12-3 or TRBV12-4 and TRBJ2-1, with 7 bases matching TRBD2. The CDR3 has 16 residues. Unmatched junction bases numbered 15, after V lost 6 bases and J lost 7 bases. CDR3 coding DNA: TGTGCCAGCAGCCGACGGGTAGCGGGCTCTCTGAATGAGCAGTTCCTC. Its translation is CASSRRVAGSLNEQFL.

This clonotype was detected ten times or more. The J gene is TRBJ1-2, the V gene TRBV2, with D unclear. Germline V gene lookup returns CDR1 SNHLY and CDR2 FYNNEI. The CDR3 is 13 residues long. Trimming pared 3 bases from V and 3 bases from J, leaving 8 bases between. The CDR3 reads CASSDPGHYGYTF. The CDR3 nucleotides read TGTGCCAGCAGTGACCCCGGGCACTATGGCTACACCTTC.